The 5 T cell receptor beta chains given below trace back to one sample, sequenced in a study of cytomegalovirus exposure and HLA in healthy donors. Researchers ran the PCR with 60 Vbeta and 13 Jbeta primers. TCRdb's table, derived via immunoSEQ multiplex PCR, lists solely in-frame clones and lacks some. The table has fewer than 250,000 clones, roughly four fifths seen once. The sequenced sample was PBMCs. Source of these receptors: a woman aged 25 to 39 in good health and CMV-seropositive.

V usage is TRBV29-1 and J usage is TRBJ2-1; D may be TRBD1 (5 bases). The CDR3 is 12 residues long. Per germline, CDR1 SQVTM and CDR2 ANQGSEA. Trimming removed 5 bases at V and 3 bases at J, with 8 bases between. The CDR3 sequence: CSVQGVYNEQFF. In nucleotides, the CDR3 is TGCAGCGTTCAGGGTGTCTACAATGAGCAGTTCTTC.

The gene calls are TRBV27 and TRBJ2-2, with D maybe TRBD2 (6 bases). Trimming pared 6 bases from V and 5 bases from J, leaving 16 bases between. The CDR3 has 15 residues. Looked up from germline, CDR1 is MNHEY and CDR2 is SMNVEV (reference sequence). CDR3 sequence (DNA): TGTGCCAGCAGCCCCTGGGAGGTAGGGACCGGGGAGCTGTTTTTT. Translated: CASSPWEVGTGELFF.

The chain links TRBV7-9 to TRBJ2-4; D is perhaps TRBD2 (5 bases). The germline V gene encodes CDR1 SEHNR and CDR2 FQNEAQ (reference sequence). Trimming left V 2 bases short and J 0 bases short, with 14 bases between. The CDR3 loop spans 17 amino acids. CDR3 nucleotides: TGTGCCAGCAGCTTATTGGTGGGAGTTTTAGCCAAAAACATTCAGTACTTC. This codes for CASSLLVGVLAKNIQYF.

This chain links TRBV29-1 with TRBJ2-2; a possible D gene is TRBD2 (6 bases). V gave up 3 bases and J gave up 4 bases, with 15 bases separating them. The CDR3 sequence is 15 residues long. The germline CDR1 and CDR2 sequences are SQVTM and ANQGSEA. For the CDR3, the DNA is TGCAGCGTTGATAGGAGGGAAAGTCGCACCGGGGAGCTGTTTTTT. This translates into CSVDRRESRTGELFF.

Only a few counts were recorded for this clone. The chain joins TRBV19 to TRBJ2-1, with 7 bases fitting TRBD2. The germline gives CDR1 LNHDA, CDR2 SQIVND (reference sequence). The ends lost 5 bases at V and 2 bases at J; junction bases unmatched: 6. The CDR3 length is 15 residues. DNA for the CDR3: TGTGCCAGTAGTGGGGTAGCGGGCCCCTACAATGAGCAGTTCTTC. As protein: CASSGVAGPYNEQFF.